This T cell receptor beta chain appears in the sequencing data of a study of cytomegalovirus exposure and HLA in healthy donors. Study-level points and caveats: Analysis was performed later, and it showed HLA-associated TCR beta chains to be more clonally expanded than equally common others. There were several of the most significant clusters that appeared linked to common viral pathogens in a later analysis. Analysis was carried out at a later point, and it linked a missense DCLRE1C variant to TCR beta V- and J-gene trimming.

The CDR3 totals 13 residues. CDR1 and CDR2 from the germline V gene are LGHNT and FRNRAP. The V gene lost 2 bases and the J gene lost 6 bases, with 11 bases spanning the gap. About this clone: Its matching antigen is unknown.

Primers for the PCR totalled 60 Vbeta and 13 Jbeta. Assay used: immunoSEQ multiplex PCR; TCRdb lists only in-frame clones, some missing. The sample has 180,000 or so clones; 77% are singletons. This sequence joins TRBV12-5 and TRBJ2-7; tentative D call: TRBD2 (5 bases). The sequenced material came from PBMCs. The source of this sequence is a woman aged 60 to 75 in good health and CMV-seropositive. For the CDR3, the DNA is TGTGCTAGTGGTTTGTTTGGACGGGGCGAGCAGTACTTC. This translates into CASGLFGRGEQYF.